The 26 T cell receptor beta chains presented below share a single source sample, sequenced in a study of blood T cell repertoires in COVID-19. The assay was immunoSEQ multiplex PCR, and TCRdb's table has in-frame clones only and misses some. The table includes about 98,000 clones, around nine tenths detected once. Sequencing was performed on peripheral blood. Every receptor here comes from a man aged 45-65 years with acute or convalescent COVID-19.

The chain uses TRBV19 and TRBJ1-4; weak D call: TRBD1 (5 bases). The CDR3 runs to 15 residues. Germline V gives CDR1 LNHDA, CDR2 SQIVND (reference sequence). The V end lost 5 bases, the J end lost 8 bases, and 18 bases lay between the germline ends. The CDR3 spells CASSPRVQVEEKLFF. CDR3 nucleotides: TGTGCCAGTAGTCCCAGGGTGCAGGTCGAAGAAAAACTGTTTTTT.

The chain couples TRBV6-1 to TRBJ2-3, with 7 bases aligning to TRBD2. Looked up from germline, CDR1 is MNHNS and CDR2 is SASEGT. The CDR3 has 11 residues. V was pared by 2 bases and J by 11 bases, with 1 base of the junction left unmatched. For the CDR3, the DNA is TGTGCCAGCAGTGAAAGGGAGGGGCAGTATTTT. Its translation: CASSEREGQYF.

CDR3 sequence (DNA): TGTGCCAGCTCTATTTTGAACACTGAAGCTTTCTTT. Translation gives CASSILNTEAFF. This chain links TRBV18 with TRBJ1-1; D is ambiguous. Trimming took 6 bases from V and 0 from J, leaving 5 bases between them. The germline gives CDR1 KGHSH, CDR2 LQKENI. The CDR3 consists of 12 residues.

The chain recombines TRBV19 with TRBJ1-2, with 7 positions matching TRBD1. Trimming removed 6 bases from V and 4 bases from J; junction bases left unmatched: 5. The CDR3 runs 13 residues. Germline CDR1 LNHDA, CDR2 SQIVND (reference sequence). The CDR3 loop is CASSIGTAYGYTF. Here the CDR3 DNA reads TGTGCCAGTAGCATCGGGACAGCCTATGGCTACACCTTC.

V gene TRBV14 combines with J gene TRBJ2-3; D remains unclear. The germline V and J ends were trimmed by 4 bases and 7 bases, with 6 bases remaining between them. This CDR3 has 11 amino acids. The germline gives CDR1 SGHDN, CDR2 FVKESK. CDR3 region: CASSLPNTQYF. The DNA for the CDR3 is TGTGCCAGCAGCCTCCCAAATACGCAGTATTTT. The variable domain in full, with the rest retrieved from reference TRBV14 and TRBJ2-3, is EAGVTQFPSHSVIEKGQTVTLRCDPISGHDNLYWYRRVMGKEIKFLLHFVKESKQDESGMPNNRFLAERTGGTYSTLKVQPAELEDSGVYFCASSLPNTQYFGPGTRLTVL.

The chain employs TRBV29-1 and TRBJ1-4; 7 bases map to TRBD1. Germline V gene sequence: CDR1 SQVTM, CDR2 ANQGSEA. The CDR3 is 13 residues long. The V segment lost 3 bases and the J segment 6 bases; nucleotides outside the gene matches: 4. The CDR3: CSVERDRDEKLFF. The CDR3, as DNA: TGCAGCGTTGAGAGGGACAGAGATGAAAAACTGTTTTTT.

This clone has just one count. The chain joins TRBV2 to TRBJ1-1, with D possibly matching TRBD1 (5 bases). The CDR3 consists of 12 residues. CDR1 and CDR2 from the germline V gene are SNHLY and FYNNEI. V was trimmed by 7 bases and J by 1 base, leaving 7 bases between them. The CDR3 nucleotides are TGTGCCAGCATGGGGGGGAACACTGAAGCTTTCTTT. Encoded protein: CASMGGNTEAFF.

This chain uses TRBV2 with TRBJ2-1; 11 bases map to TRBD2. This CDR3 has 13 residues. V lost 11 bases to trimming and J lost 5 bases; unmatched junction nucleotides: 5. In germline, CDR1 is SNHLY, CDR2 FYNNEI. The CDR3 DNA is TGTGCCGTTAGCGGGAGGGCCGACAATGAGCAGTTCTTC. Its translation is CAVSGRADNEQFF.

Sample share makes this clone medium-sized (0.01 to 0.1%). V usage is TRBV7-9 and J usage is TRBJ2-2; D unclear. Germline V gives CDR1 SEHNR, CDR2 FQNEAQ (reference sequence). Trimming removed 0 bases at V and 6 bases at J, with 5 bases between. CDR3 length: 13 amino acids. The CDR3 nucleotides are TGTGCCAGCAGCTTAGCCGAGTCCGGGGAGCTGTTTTTT. Protein: CASSLAESGELFF.

This chain links TRBV5-1 with TRBJ1-1, with TRBD1 identical over 7 bases. This CDR3 has 14 amino acids. The germline gives CDR1 SGHRS, CDR2 YFSETQ. V gave up 4 bases and J gave up 2 bases; unmatched junction bases: 5. The CDR3 is CASSPGQPNTEAFF. The CDR3 DNA reads as TGCGCCAGCAGCCCGGGACAGCCTAACACTGAAGCTTTCTTT.

The rearrangement links TRBV9 to TRBJ2-1; D call uncertain. Germline V CDR1 and CDR2: SGDLS, YYNGEE. The germline V and J ends were trimmed by 5 bases and 0 bases, with 18 bases remaining between them. This CDR3 region has 17 residues. CDR3 protein: CASRSPVGHHSYNEQFF. The CDR3 nucleotides are TGTGCCAGCAGGTCCCCGGTCGGTCACCACTCCTACAATGAGCAGTTCTTC.

The CDR3 reads CASSQRHRGSSNQPQHF. The CDR3 nucleotides read TGTGCCAGCAGCCAAAGGCATCGGGGGTCAAGCAATCAGCCCCAGCATTTT. V usage is TRBV4-2 and J usage is TRBJ1-5; a possible D gene is TRBD1 (5 bases). The germline V gene encodes CDR1 LGHNA and CDR2 YNFKEQ. This CDR3 contains 17 residues. Trimming took 2 bases from V and 1 from J, leaving 15 bases between them.

This chain links TRBV3-1 (or the pseudogene TRBV3-2) with TRBJ2-1; TRBD2 matches at 8 bases. Germline CDR1 reads LGHDT; CDR2 reads YNNKEL (reference sequence). J was trimmed by 5 bases and V by 4 bases; bases with no gene match: 7. The CDR3 sequence is 15 residues long. The CDR3 DNA is TGTGCCAGCAGCCCGGGACTAGTTGTCGACAATGAGCAGTTCTTC. Protein product: CASSPGLVVDNEQFF.

This clone came up a few times. V and J are TRBV18 and TRBJ2-7; D is unclear. CDR3 length: 13 amino acids. Germline lookup yields CDR1 KGHSH and CDR2 LQKENI. Trimming took 6 bases from V and 5 from J, leaving 14 bases between them. CDR3 nucleotides: TGTGCCAGCTCGCCCCGTGGGCTCGACGAGCAGTACTTC. Translation gives CASSPRGLDEQYF. Using reference TRBV18 and TRBJ2-7 for the parts outside the CDR3, the full variable domain is NAGVMQNPRHLVRRRGQEARLRCSPMKGHSHVYWYRQLPEEGLKFMVYLQKENIIDESGMPKERFSAEFPKEGPSILRIQQVVRGDSAAYFCASSPRGLDEQYFGPGTRLTVT.

V is TRBV5-1 and J is TRBJ1-5; D gene uncertain. The CDR3 loop spans 14 amino acids. The germline V gene encodes CDR1 SGHRS and CDR2 YFSETQ. V was pared by 0 bases and J by 2 bases, with 6 bases between. CDR3 nucleotides: TGCGCCAGCAGCTTGGATTCAGGCAATCAGCCCCAGCATTTT. Translating it yields CASSLDSGNQPQHF.

The CDR3 here is CASSEQGQAGELFF. Here the CDR3 DNA reads TGTGCCAGCAGTGAACAGGGGCAGGCCGGGGAGCTGTTTTTT. V and J are TRBV6-4 and TRBJ2-2; 7 bases line up with TRBD1. CDR1 MRHNA and CDR2 SNTAGT come from the germline V gene. J lost 6 bases, V lost 3 bases, and 4 bases had no gene match. The CDR3 covers 14 residues.

The rearrangement joins TRBV3-1 (or the pseudogene TRBV3-2) to TRBJ1-3; a possible D gene is TRBD1 (6 bases). V dropped 6 bases and J dropped 3 bases, with 15 bases sitting between them. Germline CDR1 reads LGHDT; CDR2 reads YNNKEL (reference sequence). The CDR3 runs 15 residues. CDR3 sequence (DNA): TGTGCCAGCAGTCCCGGACAGCTTATTGGAAACACCATATATTTT. The encoded protein is CASSPGQLIGNTIYF.

V and J are TRBV10-2 and TRBJ2-1; 7 bases align to TRBD2. Germline CDR1 is WSHSY and CDR2 is SAAADI. The CDR3 has 17 residues. The ends lost 0 bases at V and 12 bases at J; junction bases unmatched: 17. CDR3 sequence: CASSESASGPFDGGQFF. The DNA for the CDR3 is TGCGCCAGCAGTGAGTCAGCTAGCGGCCCCTTTGATGGAGGGCAGTTCTTC.

V is TRBV9 and J is TRBJ1-1; D might be TRBD1 (5 bases). The length of the CDR3 is 15 residues. Germline values: CDR1 SGDLS, CDR2 YYNGEE. V lost 6 bases and J lost 2, with 17 bases in between. The CDR3 DNA follows: TGTGCCAGCACCACCGTCGGGGGAGGAAACACTGAAGCTTTCTTT. Protein product: CASTTVGGGNTEAFF.

CDR3 in amino acids: CASSELGANVLTF. In DNA form, the CDR3 reads TGTGCCAGCAGTGAGCTGGGCGCCAACGTCCTGACTTTC. V gene TRBV6-4 combines with J gene TRBJ2-6; the D is unclear. Germline V gene lookup returns CDR1 MRHNA and CDR2 SNTAGT. V gave up 3 bases and J gave up 7 bases, with 7 bases separating them. The CDR3 length is 13 residues.

The chain uses TRBV9 and TRBJ2-7, with unresolved D. Germline lookup yields CDR1 SGDLS and CDR2 YYNGEE. The CDR3 runs 15 residues. The germline V and J ends were trimmed by 0 bases and 6 bases, with 16 bases remaining between them. The CDR3 spells CASSVGANSNSEQYF. The CDR3, as DNA: TGTGCCAGCAGCGTAGGCGCAAATTCTAACTCCGAGCAGTACTTC.

The CDR3: CASSVGLAGGLTQFF. The DNA of the CDR3 is TGTGCCAGCAGTGTGGGACTAGCGGGAGGGCTGACGCAGTTCTTC. The chain combines TRBV6-4 with TRBJ2-1, with 16 positions matching TRBD2. The germline CDR1 and CDR2 sequences are MRHNA and SNTAGT. The CDR3 sequence is 15 residues long. V was clipped by 4 bases and J by 12 bases; unmatched bases: 6.

The chain uses TRBV5-1 and TRBJ2-7; D is ambiguous. Trimming cost V 0 bases and J 3 bases, with 10 bases left between them. Germline V gives CDR1 SGHRS, CDR2 YFSETQ. This CDR3 region has 14 residues. This chain's CDR3 is CASSLALSDYEQYF. The CDR3 bases are TGCGCCAGCAGCTTGGCCCTAAGCGACTACGAGCAGTACTTC.

The chain combines TRBV27 with TRBJ1-6; 8 bases fit TRBD1. The CDR3 has 17 residues. V lost 2 bases to trimming and J lost 10 bases; unmatched junction nucleotides: 13. Germline assignment: CDR1 MNHEY and CDR2 SMNVEV (reference sequence). CDR3 DNA: TGTGCCAGCAGTTTAGGTGACAGGGGAGGGACGCGATCACCCCTCCACTTT. It translates to CASSLGDRGGTRSPLHF.

This rearrangement joins TRBV7-9 to TRBJ2-1, with 8 bases identical to TRBD2. V lost 4 bases to trimming and J lost 3 bases; unmatched junction nucleotides: 5. The CDR3 is made up of 15 amino acids. From germline, CDR1 is SEHNR and CDR2 FQNEAQ (reference sequence). The CDR3 sequence: CASSSGLGGYNEQFF. CDR3 nucleotides: TGTGCCAGCAGCTCGGGACTAGGTGGCTACAATGAGCAGTTCTTC.

The chain is built from TRBV3-1 (or the pseudogene TRBV3-2) and TRBJ2-1, with D possibly being TRBD2 (5 bases). The V end lost 1 base, the J end lost 8 bases, and 15 bases lay between the germline ends. CDR1 and CDR2 (germline): LGHDT, YNNKEL (reference sequence). The CDR3 spans 15 residues. CDR3 DNA: TGTGCCAGCAGCCAAGGGATATACCGGACTGATGAGCAGTTCTTC. Translated, it gives CASSQGIYRTDEQFF.